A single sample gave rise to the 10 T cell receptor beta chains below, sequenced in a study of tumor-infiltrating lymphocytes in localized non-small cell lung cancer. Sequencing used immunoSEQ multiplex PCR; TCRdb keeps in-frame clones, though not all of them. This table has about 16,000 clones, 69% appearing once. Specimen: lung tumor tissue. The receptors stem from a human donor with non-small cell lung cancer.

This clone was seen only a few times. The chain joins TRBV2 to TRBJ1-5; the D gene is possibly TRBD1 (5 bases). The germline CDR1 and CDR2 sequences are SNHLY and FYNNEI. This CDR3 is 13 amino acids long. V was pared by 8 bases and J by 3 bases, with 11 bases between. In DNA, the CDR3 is TGTGCCAGCGGGGCAGGACACAATCAGCCCCAGCATTTT. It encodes CASGAGHNQPQHF.

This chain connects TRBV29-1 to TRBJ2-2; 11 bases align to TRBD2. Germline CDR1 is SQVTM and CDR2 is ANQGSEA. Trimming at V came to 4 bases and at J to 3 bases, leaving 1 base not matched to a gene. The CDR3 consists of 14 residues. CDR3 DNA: TGCAGCGTTGCGGGACTAGCGGACACCGGGGAGCTGTTTTTT. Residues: CSVAGLADTGELFF.

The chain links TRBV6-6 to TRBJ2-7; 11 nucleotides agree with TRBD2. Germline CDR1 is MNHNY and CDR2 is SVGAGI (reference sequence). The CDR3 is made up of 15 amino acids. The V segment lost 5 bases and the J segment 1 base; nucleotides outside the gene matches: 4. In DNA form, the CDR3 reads TGTGCCAGCAGTCTCGGGACTAGCGGTTCCTACGAGCAGTACTTC. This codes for CASSLGTSGSYEQYF.

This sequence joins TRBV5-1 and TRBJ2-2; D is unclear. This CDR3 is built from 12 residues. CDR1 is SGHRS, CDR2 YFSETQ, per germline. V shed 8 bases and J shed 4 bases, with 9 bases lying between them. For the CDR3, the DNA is TGCGCCAGTACCGGGCTCACCGGGGAGCTGTTTTTT. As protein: CASTGLTGELFF.

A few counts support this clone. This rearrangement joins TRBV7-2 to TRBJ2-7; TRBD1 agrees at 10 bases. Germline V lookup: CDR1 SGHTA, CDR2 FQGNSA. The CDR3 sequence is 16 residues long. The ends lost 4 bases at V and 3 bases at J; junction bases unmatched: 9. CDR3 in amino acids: CASSYKTGGEYYEQYF. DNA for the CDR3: TGTGCCAGCAGCTACAAGACAGGGGGCGAATACTACGAGCAGTACTTC.

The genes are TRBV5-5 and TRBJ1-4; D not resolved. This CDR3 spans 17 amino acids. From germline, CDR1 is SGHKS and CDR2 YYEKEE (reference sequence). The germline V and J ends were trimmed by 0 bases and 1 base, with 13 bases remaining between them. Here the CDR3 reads CASSLGVMEGTNEKLFF. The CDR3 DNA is TGTGCCAGCAGCTTGGGGGTGATGGAGGGAACTAATGAAAAACTGTTTTTT.

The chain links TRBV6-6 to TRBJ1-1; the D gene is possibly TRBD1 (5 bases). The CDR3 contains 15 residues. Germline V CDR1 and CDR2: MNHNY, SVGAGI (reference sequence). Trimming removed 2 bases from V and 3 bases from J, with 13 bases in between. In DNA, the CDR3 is TGTGCCAGCAGTTACGTTAGCACAGGATACACTGAAGCTTTCTTT. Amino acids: CASSYVSTGYTEAFF.

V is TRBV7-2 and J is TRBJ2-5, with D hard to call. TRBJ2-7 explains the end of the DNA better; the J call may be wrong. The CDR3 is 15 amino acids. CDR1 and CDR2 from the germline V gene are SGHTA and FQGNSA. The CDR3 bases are TGTGCCAGCAGCTTAGGCTCTGGGTTTCGTGACGAGCAGTACTTC. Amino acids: CASSLGSGFRDEQYF.

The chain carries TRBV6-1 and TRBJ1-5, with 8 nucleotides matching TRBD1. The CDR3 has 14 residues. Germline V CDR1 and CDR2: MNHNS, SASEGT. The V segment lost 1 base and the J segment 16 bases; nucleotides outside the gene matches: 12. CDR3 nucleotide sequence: TGTGCCAGCAGTGAAGATACCGCGGGACAGGCGCCCCATTTT. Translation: CASSEDTAGQAPHF.

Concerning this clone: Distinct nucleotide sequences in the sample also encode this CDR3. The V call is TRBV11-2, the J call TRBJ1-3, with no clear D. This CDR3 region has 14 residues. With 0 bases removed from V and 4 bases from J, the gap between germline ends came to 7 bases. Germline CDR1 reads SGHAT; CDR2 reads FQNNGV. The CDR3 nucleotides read TGTGCCAGCAGCTTAGATCGAGCGGGAAACACCATATATTTT. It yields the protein CASSLDRAGNTIYF.